This T cell receptor beta chain was captured by sequencing in a study of cytomegalovirus exposure and HLA in healthy donors. The wider study: HLA-typed donors were the source of approximately 80 million unique TCRs, which an early data release held. Within the Caucasian-associated ancestry cluster were around 81% of the approximately 400 genotyped donors.

Nominal health characterized the donors when sampled, though unrecorded immune exposures were likely. The PCR contained 60 Vbeta and 13 Jbeta primers. Profiling relied on immunoSEQ multiplex PCR, and the TCRdb table lists in-frame clones only, not all of them. The table lists under 250,000 clones, more than 75% of them singletons. In regard to this clone: The target antigen is unknown.

Regarding the study as a whole: In vitro testing confirmed a few CMV-associated chains as specific for CMV antigens.

Germline values: CDR1 KGHSH, CDR2 LQKENI. The CDR3 covers 17 residues. The ends were cut back, 2 bases at V and 4 bases at J, with 20 bases in the middle. The sequencing input was PBMCs. The TCR was taken from a male donor in good health and CMV-seronegative. This chain joins TRBV18 and TRBJ1-2; D is unresolved. CDR3 DNA sequence: TGTGCCAGCTCACCAGAACTGCGAATGGGCATCATCTATGGCTACACCTTC. Translating gives CASSPELRMGIIYGYTF.